This T cell receptor beta chain was obtained from a study of T cell changes during pregnancy in multiple sclerosis. The method was immunoSEQ multiplex PCR; TCRdb's version includes in-frame clones alone and lacks a portion of them. The sample consists of 75,000 to 80,000 clones, just under 95% of them appearing once. Deletions cut 3 bases from V and 5 bases from J, with 16 bases between. Germline V gene data show CDR1 as GTSNPN and CDR2 as SVGIG (reference sequence). The CDR3 consists of 15 residues. The clonotype was recovered from a female donor in good health, enrolled as a control in a pregnancy study. The sample in question was peripheral blood, obtained in the second trimester of pregnancy. The chain recombines TRBV30 with TRBJ1-4; the D gene is possibly TRBD1 (5 bases). This CDR3 is CAWRRDRGINEKLFF. The CDR3 DNA reads as TGTGCCTGGAGGAGAGATAGGGGTATCAATGAAAAACTGTTTTTT.